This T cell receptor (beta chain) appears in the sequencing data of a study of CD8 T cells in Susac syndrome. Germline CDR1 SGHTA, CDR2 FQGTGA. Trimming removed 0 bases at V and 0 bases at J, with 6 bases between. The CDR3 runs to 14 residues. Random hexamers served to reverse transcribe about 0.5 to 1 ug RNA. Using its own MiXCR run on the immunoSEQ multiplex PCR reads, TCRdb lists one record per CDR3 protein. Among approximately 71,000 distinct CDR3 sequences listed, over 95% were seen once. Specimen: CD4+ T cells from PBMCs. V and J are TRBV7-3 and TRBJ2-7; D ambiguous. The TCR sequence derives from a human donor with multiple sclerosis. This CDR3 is CASSLTADSYEQYF. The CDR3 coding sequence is TGTGCCAGCAGCTTAACGGCCGACTCCTACGAGCAGTACTTC.